The entry below describes one T cell receptor beta chain. This specimen comes from a study of response to subunit inactivated influenza vaccine. The CDR3 consists of 15 residues. The germline gives CDR1 SQVTM, CDR2 ANQGSEA. Via MiXCR, TCRdb re-called the RT-PCR reads, giving one row per CDR3 protein. Among roughly 190,000 distinct CDR3 sequences listed, less than 15% were seen once. This sample also belongs to another study, concerning T cells expressing NK-cell markers. This second report adds: The authors generated TCR beta cDNA through 5'RACE template switching with UMIs. It was sorted CD3+CD56-NKG2C+, CD3+CD56+NKG2C- and CD3+CD56+NKG2C+ T cells that provided the TCR beta repertoires. Clarity on HCMV specificity was lacking for the expanded NKG2C+ T cell clones.

The origin of this receptor is a man aged 50-59 years who received an inactivated influenza vaccine. The sequencing here drew on CD8+ T cells sorted from PBMCs, taken roughly 12 days after vaccination. This rearrangement joins TRBV29-1 to TRBJ2-1, with D maybe TRBD1 (6 bases). The chain's CDR3 is CSLTGGLGSYNEQFF. CDR3 sequence (DNA): TGCAGTTTGACTGGGGGCCTCGGCTCCTACAATGAGCAGTTCTTC.